This TCR beta chain was captured by sequencing in a study of blood T cell repertoires in COVID-19. Whole-study context: From T cells, B-cell-depleted T cells, or PBMCs came the material, which was cDNA or gDNA.

This clone was counted a single time. Assay used: immunoSEQ multiplex PCR; TCRdb lists only in-frame clones, some missing. The data hold nearly 350,000 clones, with 88% observed a single time. The CDR3 has 13 residues. From germline, CDR1 is LNHDA and CDR2 SQIVND (reference sequence). V lost 5 bases to trimming and J lost 0 bases, with 6 bases between them. The specimen sequenced was peripheral blood. This chain connects TRBV19 to TRBJ2-3; D not resolved. The TCR comes from a woman in her seventies with COVID-19, enrolled during active disease. The DNA of the CDR3 is TGTGCCAGTAGTGACTGGAGCACAGATACGCAGTATTTT. It codes for CASSDWSTDTQYF.